This T cell receptor beta chain was obtained from a study of regulatory T cells in long-lasting Graves disease. The germline V gene encodes CDR1 ENHRY and CDR2 SYGVKD. The V segment lost 4 bases and the J segment 7 bases; nucleotides outside the gene matches: 8. The CDR3 covers 15 residues. Through Arm-PCR of CDR3 regions and iRepertoire HTBI primers, TCR beta libraries were built. Using its own MiXCR run on the multiplex PCR reads, TCRdb lists one record per CDR3 protein. The sample carries about 430,000 distinct CDR3 sequences, over 20% recorded once. The time point here: persistent/refractory GD, antithyroid drugs over 5 years with positive TRAb. Extracted RNA from PBMCs served as the source of the TCR library. Diagnosis followed American Thyroid Association guidelines for Graves' disease. From an endocrinology department in Xi'an, China, came the patients. This clonotype was seen many times.

The origin of this receptor is a female donor with Graves disease. The chain joins TRBV10-3 to TRBJ2-2; 8 bases match TRBD1. The sequencing used peripheral blood mononuclear cells (PBMCs), collected when the disease was refractory, from a patient treated with antithyroid drugs. The CDR3 DNA is TGTGCCATCAGTGGGCTAGCAGGGGGCAACGGGGAGCTGTTTTTT. As protein: CAISGLAGGNGELFF.